A selection of T cell receptor beta chains follows, all from one sample in a study of T cell repertoires in cytomegalovirus infection. TCRdb re-derived calls from the reads in MiXCR, one entry per CDR3 protein. The sample includes roughly 500,000 distinct CDR3 sequences, around 35% of them seen just once. Their specific antigens are unknown. This material consisted of cultured PBMCs, taken from culture after CMV antigen stimulation. The receptor set was obtained from a human donor in good health (CMV status not recorded). Some clones in this sample may be carry-over from other donors' samples. CDR3s include the opening cysteine and the closing phenylalanine or tryptophan. Fields, in order: J gene, V gene, clone size, D gene, CDR3 DNA, CDR3 protein. D genes are given only for firm matches. Clone size is given for some rows only: seen once, a few or many times, or a class if the clone is expanded.

J: TRBJ2-3; V: TRBV5-3; size: .; D: .; DNA: TGTGCCAGCCTACTAGAACCATCTAGCACAGATACGCAGTATTTT; CDR3: CASLLEPSSTDTQYF
J: TRBJ1-1; V: TRBV19; size: once; D: .; DNA: TGTGCCAGTAGTATAGGCATAGCGAACACTGAAGCTTTCTTT; CDR3: CASSIGIANTEAFF
J: TRBJ1-2; V: TRBV6-5; size: many; D: TRBD1; DNA: TGTGCCAGCAGTTACGACAGGGCGTATGGCTACACCTTC; CDR3: CASSYDRAYGYTF
J: TRBJ2-3; V: TRBV5-4; size: once; D: TRBD2; DNA: TGTGCCAGCAGCCCACCGGGTAGCGGGAGGAATACGCAGTATTTT; CDR3: CASSPPGSGRNTQYF
J: TRBJ2-3; V: TRBV19; size: few; D: TRBD2; DNA: TGTGCCAGTAGTATAGAGACTAGCGGTACAGATACGCAGTATTTT; CDR3: CASSIETSGTDTQYF
J: TRBJ1-4; V: TRBV27; size: .; D: .; DNA: TGTGCCAGCACTCGAACAGCGGATAATAATGAAAAACTGTTTTTT; CDR3: CASTRTADNNEKLFF
J: TRBJ1-4; V: TRBV7-8; size: many; D: .; DNA: TGTGCCAGCAGCCCCAGACAGTCCCTAAGGGAAAAACTGTTTTTT; CDR3: CASSPRQSLREKLFF
J: TRBJ2-5; V: TRBV12-3/TRBV12-4; size: .; D: .; DNA: TGTGCCAGCAGTTTACCCCAGCTAGAGACCCAGTACTTC; CDR3: CASSLPQLETQYF
J: TRBJ1-2; V: TRBV7-2; size: many; D: TRBD1; DNA: TGTGCCAGCAGCTTATGGGACAGGGAATATAACTATGGCTACACCTTC; CDR3: CASSLWDREYNYGYTF
J: TRBJ1-1; V: TRBV23-1; size: once; D: .; DNA: TGCGCCAGCAGTTCCGCTCGGCGGGGGCGGACTGAAGCTTTCTTT; CDR3: CASSSARRGRTEAFF
J: TRBJ1-3; V: TRBV7-6; size: .; D: .; DNA: TGTGCCAGCAGCCCAATCCCAGGACAGCTCCCCGGAAACACCATATATTTT; CDR3: CASSPIPGQLPGNTIYF
J: TRBJ1-1; V: TRBV12-3/TRBV12-4; size: .; D: .; DNA: TGTGCCAGCAGTTTCCCCTGGGGGGCTCCCACTGAAGCTTTCTTT; CDR3: CASSFPWGAPTEAFF
J: TRBJ2-2; V: TRBV6-2/TRBV6-3; size: few; D: TRBD1; DNA: TGTGCCAGCAGTTACCTGGGACAGGGGGCAGCCGGGGAGCTGTTTTTT; CDR3: CASSYLGQGAAGELFF
J: TRBJ2-1; V: TRBV7-2; size: many; D: .; DNA: TGTGCCAGCAGCTTAGCCCCCCAGGGAGCGTACTACAATGAGCAGTTCTTC; CDR3: CASSLAPQGAYYNEQFF
J: TRBJ2-1; V: TRBV6-2/TRBV6-3; size: .; D: .; DNA: TGTGCCAGCAGTTACAGGGGGCGGGGTGAGCAGTTCTTC; CDR3: CASSYRGRGEQFF
J: TRBJ1-6; V: TRBV28; size: many; D: TRBD1; DNA: TGTGCCAGCGGGGTCCCGGGACAGAGCTCCTATAATTCACCCCTCCACTTT; CDR3: CASGVPGQSSYNSPLHF
J: TRBJ2-7; V: TRBV4-1; size: .; D: .; DNA: TGCGCCAGCAGCCAGACCCATGTGAAGAACGAGCAGTACTTC; CDR3: CASSQTHVKNEQYF
J: TRBJ1-2; V: TRBV9; size: .; D: TRBD1; DNA: TGTGCCAGCAGCGATGACAGGGCCGAAGTTGGCTACACCTTC; CDR3: CASSDDRAEVGYTF
J: TRBJ2-7; V: TRBV6-5; size: .; D: .; DNA: TGTGCCAGCAGTTACGGAGACCCCTCTACGTCTAACGAGCAGTACTTC; CDR3: CASSYGDPSTSNEQYF
J: TRBJ2-1; V: TRBV7-2; size: many; D: TRBD2; DNA: TGTGCCAGCAGTTTACTAGCGGGGTTCTATGAGCAGTTCTTC; CDR3: CASSLLAGFYEQFF
J: TRBJ2-7; V: TRBV6-1; size: few; D: .; DNA: TGTGCCAGCAGTTATAGGACTCCAAAATACGAGCAGTACTTC; CDR3: CASSYRTPKYEQYF
J: TRBJ2-1; V: TRBV28; size: .; D: TRBD2; DNA: TGTGCCAGTTTGCTAGCGGGAGGGCATGAGCAGTTCTTC; CDR3: CASLLAGGHEQFF
J: TRBJ2-7; V: TRBV6-6; size: .; D: .; DNA: TGTGCCAGCAGTTACTCGAGAGGTACCTACGAGCAGTACTTC; CDR3: CASSYSRGTYEQYF
J: TRBJ2-2; V: TRBV7-8; size: .; D: .; DNA: TGTGCCAGCAGCTTACGTCAGGGTTGGACCGGGGAGCTGTTTTTT; CDR3: CASSLRQGWTGELFF
J: TRBJ2-3; V: TRBV9; size: few; D: TRBD2; DNA: TGTGCCAGCAGCGTAGAGGCTAGCGGAGGCCAGTGGGACACAGATACGCAGTATTTT; CDR3: CASSVEASGGQWDTDTQYF